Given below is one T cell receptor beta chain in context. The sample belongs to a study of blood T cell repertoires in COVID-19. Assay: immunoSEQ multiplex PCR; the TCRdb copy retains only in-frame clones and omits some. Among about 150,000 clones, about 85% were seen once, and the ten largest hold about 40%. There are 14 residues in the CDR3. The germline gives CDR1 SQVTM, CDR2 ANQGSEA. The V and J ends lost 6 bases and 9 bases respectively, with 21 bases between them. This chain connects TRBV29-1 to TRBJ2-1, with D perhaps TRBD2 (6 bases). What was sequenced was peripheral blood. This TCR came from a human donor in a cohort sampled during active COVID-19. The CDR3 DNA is TGCAGCGTCCGGGCCGGAGGGCATCGTGGTGAGCAGTTCTTC. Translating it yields CSVRAGGHRGEQFF.